This is a list of T cell receptor beta chains from one sample in a study of blood T cell repertoires in COVID-19. Clones were sequenced by immunoSEQ multiplex PCR, and TCRdb holds only the in-frame ones, with some missing. The table records tens of thousands of clones, around 88% of them present only once. Sequencing was done on a sample of peripheral blood. All receptors come from a human donor in a cohort sampled during active COVID-19. Each CDR3 is given with its conserved first and last residue. D genes are given only for firm matches. For some rows the clone size is stated as once, few or many, or as a class when expanded; others skip it.

>-|TRBJ2-5|TRBV6-5|-
TGTGCCAGCAGGGAGAGGGTCCTAGAGACCCAGTACTTC
CASRERVLETQYF
>few|TRBJ2-1|TRBV19|TRBD2
TGTGCCACCTCCAAACCGGCGGGGGGCCGAAGCTCCTACAATGAGCAGTTCTTC
CATSKPAGGRSSYNEQFF
>-|TRBJ1-3|TRBV6-5|-
TGTGCCAGCAGACCGCTGCGCTCTGGAAACACCATATATTTT
CASRPLRSGNTIYF
>-|TRBJ2-7|TRBV11-3|TRBD1
TGTGCCAGCAGCTTAAAGGGACAGGGAGGCTACGAGCAGTACTTC
CASSLKGQGGYEQYF
>-|TRBJ2-7|TRBV6-6|-
TGTGCCAGCAGTATTCTGGAGCAAGCCGAGTACTTC
CASSILEQAEYF
>-|TRBJ1-6|TRBV7-3|-
TGTGCCAGCAGCCCACAGGGAATGGGTTCACCCCTCCACTTT
CASSPQGMGSPLHF
>-|TRBJ2-1|TRBV5-8|TRBD1
TGTGCCAGCAGGGCCCGGGACAGGGGTTGGAATGAGCAGTTCTTC
CASRARDRGWNEQFF
>-|TRBJ2-5|TRBV5-1|-
TGCGCCAGCAGGTATTCCGTCGGAGAGACCCAGTACTTC
CASRYSVGETQYF
>few|TRBJ2-2|TRBV4-2|TRBD2
TGTGCCAGCAGCCCGACTAGCGCACCCACCGGGGAGCTGTTTTTT
CASSPTSAPTGELFF
>-|TRBJ1-6|TRBV30|TRBD1
TGTGCCTGGACCACGGGACAGGGCTATAATTCACCCCTCCACTTT
CAWTTGQGYNSPLHF
>-|TRBJ2-3|TRBV2|-
TGTGCCAGCAGACAAACCGGGACTGCGGGGTTCTTAACGCAGTATTTT
CASRQTGTAGFLTQYF
>once|TRBJ2-2|TRBV29-1|TRBD2
TGCAGCGTTCGGACTAGCGGGAGTGGAGGCACCGGGGAGCTGTTTTTT
CSVRTSGSGGTGELFF
>-|TRBJ2-4|TRBV18|TRBD1
TGTGCCAGCTCACCCCCTACAGGGGGGATAGCCAAAAACATTCAGTACTTC
CASSPPTGGIAKNIQYF
>-|TRBJ2-2|TRBV20-1|-
TGCAGTGCTAGTTCAGGTCATAAAAACACCGGGGAGCTGTTTTTT
CSASSGHKNTGELFF
>-|TRBJ1-1|TRBV2|-
TGTGCCAGCAGTACCCAGGGGTTTGAAGCTTTCTTT
CASSTQGFEAFF
>-|TRBJ2-7|TRBV2|-
TGTGCCAGCAGTGGGGGAACGACAGGACTCGAGCAGTACTTC
CASSGGTTGLEQYF
>-|TRBJ2-5|TRBV5-1|TRBD1
TGCGCCAGCAGTTTAGGACAGGGCGAAGAGACCCAGTACTTC
CASSLGQGEETQYF
>once|TRBJ2-5|TRBV6-1|TRBD1
TGTGCCAGCAGTGATGGGACAGGGTCATACCAAGAGACCCAGTACTTC
CASSDGTGSYQETQYF
>-|TRBJ2-3|TRBV3-1/TRBV3-2|TRBD2
TGTGCCAGCAGCCACCTAGGACTAGCGGTTAGCACAGATACGCAGTATTTT
CASSHLGLAVSTDTQYF
>-|TRBJ2-7|TRBV11-2|-
TGTGCCAGCAGCTTTCATCCCGAGACTACGGACGAGCAGTACTTC
CASSFHPETTDEQYF
>-|TRBJ2-3|TRBV10-3|TRBD1
TGTGCCATCAGTGGGACCGGGACAGGGGGCTCAGATACGCAGTATTTT
CAISGTGTGGSDTQYF
>-|TRBJ1-2|TRBV7-3|TRBD1
TGTGCCAGCAGCTTCGGACAGGGGGGATCGTACACCTTC
CASSFGQGGSYTF
>-|TRBJ2-3|TRBV5-1|TRBD1
TGCGCCAGCAGCCCCATCACAGGGGTTACACTCCGTACGCAGTATTTT
CASSPITGVTLRTQYF
>-|TRBJ1-6|TRBV4-2|-
TGTGCCAGCAGCCAAGAGGGGGAGGGAATATTTAATTCACCCCTCCACTTT
CASSQEGEGIFNSPLHF
>-|TRBJ1-1|TRBV6-5|-
TGTGCCAGCAGTTACTGGCAGGGCGAAGCTTTCTTT
CASSYWQGEAFF
>-|TRBJ2-5|TRBV3-1/TRBV3-2|TRBD2
TGTGCCAGCAGCCCGACTAGCGGCTATCAAGAGACCCAGTACTTC
CASSPTSGYQETQYF